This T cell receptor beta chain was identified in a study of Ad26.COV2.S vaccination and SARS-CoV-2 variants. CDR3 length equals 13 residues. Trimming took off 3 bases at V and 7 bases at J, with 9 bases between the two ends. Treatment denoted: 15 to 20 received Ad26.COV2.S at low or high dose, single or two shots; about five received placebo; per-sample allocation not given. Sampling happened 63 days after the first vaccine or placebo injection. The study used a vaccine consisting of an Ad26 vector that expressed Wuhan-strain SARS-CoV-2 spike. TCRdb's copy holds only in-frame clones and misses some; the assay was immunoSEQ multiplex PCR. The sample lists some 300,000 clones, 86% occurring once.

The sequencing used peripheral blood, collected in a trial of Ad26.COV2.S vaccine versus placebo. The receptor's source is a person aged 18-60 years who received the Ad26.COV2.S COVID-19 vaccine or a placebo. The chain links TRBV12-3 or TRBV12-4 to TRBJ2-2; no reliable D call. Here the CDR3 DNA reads TGTGCCAGCAGTTTCGTGTTCAACGGGGAGCTGTTTTTT. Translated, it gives CASSFVFNGELFF.